The entry below gives a single TCR beta chain sequence along with its context. The data are from a study of shared clonotypes between healthy human individuals. Study-wide background: Used for every donor were three CD4 naive, three CD4 memory, two CD8 naive and one CD8 memory plate.

A split of CD4+ cells into CD45RA+ naive and CD45RA-negative memory subsets was performed. The CDR3 extends over 13 amino acids. V was cut by 7 bases and J by 5 bases, with 14 bases left in between. CDR1 and CDR2 (germline): LGHNT, FRNRAP. Across several immunoSEQ plates, the genomic DNA of each subset was split evenly. Repertoires were generated with immunoSEQ multiplex PCR, while TCRdb's copy carries only in-frame clones and drops some. Of over a million clones in the sample, roughly 74% were seen once. Specimen: memory CD4+ T cells from PBMCs. As for subset: CD45RA-negative fraction. This sequence originates from a man aged 18 to 30 in good health. Some clones in this sample may be carry-over from other donors' samples. The chain uses TRBV12-5 and TRBJ2-5; a weak D match, TRBD1 (5 bases). The CDR3 DNA is TGTGCTAGTGAGGGCAGGGATGATGAGACCCAGTACTTC. This gives the protein CASEGRDDETQYF.